The T cell receptor beta chain described here comes from a study of T-cell reconstitution after alpha-beta-depleted transplantation in children. General study points: The origin of high day-60 TCRbeta diversity in some patients lay in surviving recipient T cells and thymic progenitors.

A library of TCRbeta sequences, prepared with unique molecular identifiers, was generated. TCRdb reprocessed the PCR reads with MiXCR, giving one entry per CDR3 protein. The table shows some 200,000 distinct CDR3 sequences, with under 8.5% occurring only once. This clonotype occurred many times. Its antigen is as yet unknown. V was trimmed by 4 bases and J by 5 bases, leaving 14 bases between them. The CDR3 sequence is 14 residues long. Germline V lookup: CDR1 ENHRY, CDR2 SYGVKD. This chain connects TRBV10-3 to TRBJ2-5, with D possibly TRBD1 on 6 matching bases. Source: PBMCs, mostly from graft donor cells, taken 360 days after TCRalphabeta/CD19-depleted stem cell transplant. The clonotype comes from a male patient between 2 and 10 years old who had a stem cell transplant for acute myeloid leukemia, so the T cells may come from the graft donor. CDR3: CAISGTATFETQYF. CDR3 in DNA: TGTGCCATCAGTGGGACAGCCACCTTTGAGACCCAGTACTTC.